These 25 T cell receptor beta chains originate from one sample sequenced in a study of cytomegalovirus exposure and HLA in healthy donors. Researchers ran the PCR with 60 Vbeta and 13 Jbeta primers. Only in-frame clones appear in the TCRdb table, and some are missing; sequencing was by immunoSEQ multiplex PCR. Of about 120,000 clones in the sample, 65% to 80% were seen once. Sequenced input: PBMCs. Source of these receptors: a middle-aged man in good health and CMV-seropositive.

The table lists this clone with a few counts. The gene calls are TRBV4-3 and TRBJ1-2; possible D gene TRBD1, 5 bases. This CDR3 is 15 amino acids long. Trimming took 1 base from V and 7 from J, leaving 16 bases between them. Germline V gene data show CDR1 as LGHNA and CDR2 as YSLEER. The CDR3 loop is CASSQGLIATVGYTF. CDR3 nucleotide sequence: TGCGCCAGCAGCCAAGGGTTAATCGCGACAGTTGGCTACACCTTC.

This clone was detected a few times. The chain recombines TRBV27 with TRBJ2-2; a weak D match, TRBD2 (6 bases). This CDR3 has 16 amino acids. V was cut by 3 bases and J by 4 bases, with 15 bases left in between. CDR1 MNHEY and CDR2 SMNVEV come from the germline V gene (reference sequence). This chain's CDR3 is CASSFQGAGLTGELFF. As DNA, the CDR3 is TGTGCCAGCAGTTTTCAGGGAGCGGGCCTCACCGGGGAGCTGTTTTTT.

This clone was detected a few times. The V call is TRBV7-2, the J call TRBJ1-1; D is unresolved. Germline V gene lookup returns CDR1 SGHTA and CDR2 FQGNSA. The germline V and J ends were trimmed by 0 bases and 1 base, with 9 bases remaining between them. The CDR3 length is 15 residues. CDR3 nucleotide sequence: TGTGCCAGCAGCTTAGCGCCGGGAGGGAACACTGAAGCTTTCTTT. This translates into CASSLAPGGNTEAFF.

Here the CDR3 reads CASSFGDRRSNTIYF. The DNA for the CDR3 is TGTGCCAGCAGCTTTGGGGACAGACGATCAAACACCATATATTTT. The chain has TRBV7-2 and TRBJ1-3; 7 bases are shared with TRBD1. The CDR3 is made up of 15 amino acids. Germline-derived CDR1 and CDR2 are SGHTA and FQGNSA. Trimming took 3 bases from V and 6 from J; bases not matched to a gene: 8.

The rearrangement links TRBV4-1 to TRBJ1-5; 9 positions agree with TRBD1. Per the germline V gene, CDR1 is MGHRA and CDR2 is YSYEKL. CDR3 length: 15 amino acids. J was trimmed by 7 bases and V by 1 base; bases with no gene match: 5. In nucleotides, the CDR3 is TGCGCCAGCAGCCAAGGGGACAGGGCGAGGCAGCCCCAGCATTTT. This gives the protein CASSQGDRARQPQHF.

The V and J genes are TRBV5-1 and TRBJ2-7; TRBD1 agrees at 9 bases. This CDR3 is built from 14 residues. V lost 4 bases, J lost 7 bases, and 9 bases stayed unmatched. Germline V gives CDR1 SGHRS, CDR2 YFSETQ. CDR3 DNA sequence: TGCGCCAGCAGCCCCGGGACAGGGCCTGGGGAGCAGTACTTC. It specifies CASSPGTGPGEQYF.

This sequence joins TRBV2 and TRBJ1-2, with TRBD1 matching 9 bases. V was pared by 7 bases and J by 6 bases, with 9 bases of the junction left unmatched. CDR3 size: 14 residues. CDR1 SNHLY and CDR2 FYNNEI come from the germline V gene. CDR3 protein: CASIRDRERDGYTF. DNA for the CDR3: TGTGCCAGCATCCGGGACAGGGAACGGGATGGCTACACCTTC.

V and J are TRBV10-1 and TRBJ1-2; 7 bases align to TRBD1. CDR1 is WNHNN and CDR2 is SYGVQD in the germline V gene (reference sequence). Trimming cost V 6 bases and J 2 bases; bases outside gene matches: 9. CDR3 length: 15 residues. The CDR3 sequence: CASRRQIQGNYGYTF. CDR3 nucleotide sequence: TGCGCCAGCAGGAGGCAAATACAGGGGAACTATGGCTACACCTTC.

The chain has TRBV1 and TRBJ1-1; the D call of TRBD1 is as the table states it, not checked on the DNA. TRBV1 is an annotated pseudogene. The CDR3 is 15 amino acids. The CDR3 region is CTSSHLAPDSSEAFF. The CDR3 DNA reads TGCACCAGCAGCCACCTGGCCCCCGACAGCTCTGAAGCTTTCTTT.

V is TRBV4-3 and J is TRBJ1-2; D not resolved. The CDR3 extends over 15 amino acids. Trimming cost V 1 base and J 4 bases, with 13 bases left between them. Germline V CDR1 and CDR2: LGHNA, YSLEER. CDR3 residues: CASSQGVQSFYGYTF. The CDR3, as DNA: TGCGCCAGCAGCCAAGGTGTACAGTCCTTCTATGGCTACACCTTC.

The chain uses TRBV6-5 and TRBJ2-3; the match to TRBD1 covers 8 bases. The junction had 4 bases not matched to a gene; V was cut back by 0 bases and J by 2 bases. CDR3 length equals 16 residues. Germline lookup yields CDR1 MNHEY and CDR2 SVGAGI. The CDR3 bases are TGTGCCAGCAGTTACTCGAACAGGGGGGACACAGATACGCAGTATTTT. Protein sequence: CASSYSNRGDTDTQYF.

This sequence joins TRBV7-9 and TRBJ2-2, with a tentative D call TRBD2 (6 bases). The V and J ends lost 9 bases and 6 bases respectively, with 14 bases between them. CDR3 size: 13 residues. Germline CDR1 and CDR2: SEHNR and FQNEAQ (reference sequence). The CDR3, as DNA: TGTGCCAGTTTGCGGGGTACCGCCGGGGAGCTGTTTTTT. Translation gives CASLRGTAGELFF.

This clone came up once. The CDR3 spells CASSSLGQGAYEQYF. The DNA for the CDR3 is TGTGCCAGCAGCTCCCTGGGACAGGGGGCCTACGAGCAGTACTTC. The chain uses TRBV7-2 and TRBJ2-7; 11 nucleotides align to TRBD1. This CDR3 is 15 amino acids long. The junction had 4 bases not matched to a gene; V was cut back by 4 bases and J by 2 bases. Germline V gene data show CDR1 as SGHTA and CDR2 as FQGNSA.

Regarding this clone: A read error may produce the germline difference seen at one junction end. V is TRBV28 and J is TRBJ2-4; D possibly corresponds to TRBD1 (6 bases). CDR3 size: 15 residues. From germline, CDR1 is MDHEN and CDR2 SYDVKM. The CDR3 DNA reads TGTGCCAGCAGCCTGCCAGGGGTAGCCAAAAACAGTCAGTACTTC. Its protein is CASSLPGVAKNSQYF.

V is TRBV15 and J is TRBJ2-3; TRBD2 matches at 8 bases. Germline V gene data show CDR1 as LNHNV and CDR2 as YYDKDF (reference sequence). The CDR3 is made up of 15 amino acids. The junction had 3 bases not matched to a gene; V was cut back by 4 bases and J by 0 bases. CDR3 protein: CATSTSGGSTDTQYF. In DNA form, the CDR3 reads TGTGCCACCAGCACGAGCGGGGGTAGCACAGATACGCAGTATTTT. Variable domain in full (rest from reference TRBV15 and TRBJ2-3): DAMVIQNPRYQVTQFGKPVTLSCSQTLNHNVMYWYQQKSSQAPKLLFHYYDKDFNNEADTPDNFQSRRPNTSFCFLDIRSPGLGDTAMYLCATSTSGGSTDTQYFGPGTRLTVL.

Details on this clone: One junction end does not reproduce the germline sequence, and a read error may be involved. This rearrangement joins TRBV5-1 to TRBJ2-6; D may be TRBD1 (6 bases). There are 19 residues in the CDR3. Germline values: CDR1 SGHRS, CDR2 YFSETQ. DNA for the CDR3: TGCGCCAGCAGCTTGACCGGGGACAAATTTATCTCTGGGGCCAACGGCCTGACTTTC. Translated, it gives CASSLTGDKFISGANGLTF.

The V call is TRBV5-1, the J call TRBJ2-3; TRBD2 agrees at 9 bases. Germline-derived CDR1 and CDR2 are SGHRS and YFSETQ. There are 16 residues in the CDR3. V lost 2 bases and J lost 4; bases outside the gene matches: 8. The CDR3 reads CASSLLWGTSPDTQYF. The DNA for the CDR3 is TGCGCCAGCAGCTTACTCTGGGGGACTAGCCCAGATACGCAGTATTTT.

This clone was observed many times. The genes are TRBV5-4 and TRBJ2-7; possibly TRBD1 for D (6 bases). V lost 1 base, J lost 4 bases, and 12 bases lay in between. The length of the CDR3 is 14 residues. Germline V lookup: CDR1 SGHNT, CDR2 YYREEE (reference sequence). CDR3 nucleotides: TGTGCCAGCAGCTTGTATACAGGGTCATACGAGCAGTACTTC. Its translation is CASSLYTGSYEQYF.

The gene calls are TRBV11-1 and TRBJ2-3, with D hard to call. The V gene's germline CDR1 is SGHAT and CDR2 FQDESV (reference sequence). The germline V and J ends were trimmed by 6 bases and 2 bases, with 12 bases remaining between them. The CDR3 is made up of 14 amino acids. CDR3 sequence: CASSLPTDTDTQYF. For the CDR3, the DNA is TGTGCCAGCAGTTTACCTACAGACACAGATACGCAGTATTTT.

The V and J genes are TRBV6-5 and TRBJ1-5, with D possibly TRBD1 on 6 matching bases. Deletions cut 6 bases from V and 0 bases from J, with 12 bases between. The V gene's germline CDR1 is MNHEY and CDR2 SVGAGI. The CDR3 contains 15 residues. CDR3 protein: CASSPDSYSNQPQHF. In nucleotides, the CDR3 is TGTGCCAGCAGCCCGGACAGCTATAGCAATCAGCCCCAGCATTTT.

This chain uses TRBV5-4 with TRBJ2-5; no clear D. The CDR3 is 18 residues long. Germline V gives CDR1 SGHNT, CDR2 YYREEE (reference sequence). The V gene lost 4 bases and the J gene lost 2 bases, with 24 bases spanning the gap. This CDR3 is CASSPVRVRATIQETQYF. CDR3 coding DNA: TGTGCCAGCAGCCCAGTACGGGTCCGCGCCACGATACAAGAGACCCAGTACTTC.

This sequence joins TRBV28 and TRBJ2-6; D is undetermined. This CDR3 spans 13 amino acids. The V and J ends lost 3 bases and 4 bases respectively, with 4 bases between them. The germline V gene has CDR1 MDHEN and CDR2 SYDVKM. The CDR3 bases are TGTGCCAGCAGTTTCCGGGGGGCCAACGTCCTGACTTTC. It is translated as CASSFRGANVLTF. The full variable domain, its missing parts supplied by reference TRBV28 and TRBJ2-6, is DVKVTQSSRYLVKRTGEKVFLECVQDMDHENMFWYRQDPGLGLRLIYFSYDVKMKEKGDIPEGYSVSREKKERFSLILESASTNQTSMYLCASSFRGANVLTFGAGSRLTVL.

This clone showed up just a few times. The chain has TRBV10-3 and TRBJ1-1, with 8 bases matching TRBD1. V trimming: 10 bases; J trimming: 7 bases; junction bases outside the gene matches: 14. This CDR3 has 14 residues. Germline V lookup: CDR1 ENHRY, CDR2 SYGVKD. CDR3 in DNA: TGTGCCACCCGCCAACAGGGGGTAAACGGTGAAGCTTTCTTT. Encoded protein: CATRQQGVNGEAFF.

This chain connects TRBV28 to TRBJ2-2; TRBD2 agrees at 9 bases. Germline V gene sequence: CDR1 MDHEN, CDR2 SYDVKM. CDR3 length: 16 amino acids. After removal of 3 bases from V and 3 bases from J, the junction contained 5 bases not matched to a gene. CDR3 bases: TGTGCCAGCAGTTTTCAGCCTAGCGGGGACACCGGGGAGCTGTTTTTT. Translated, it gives CASSFQPSGDTGELFF.

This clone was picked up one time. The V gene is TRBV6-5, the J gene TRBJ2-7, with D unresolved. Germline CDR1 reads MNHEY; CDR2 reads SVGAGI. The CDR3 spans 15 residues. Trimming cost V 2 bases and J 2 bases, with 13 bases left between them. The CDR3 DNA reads TGTGCCAGCAGTTACCAATTAAGAGGCACCTACGAGCAGTACTTC. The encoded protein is CASSYQLRGTYEQYF.